The 3 T cell receptor beta chains presented below share a single source sample, sequenced in a study of metastatic and nonmetastatic thyroid tumors (dated by TCRdb to about 2020). None of the patients had been given any treatment before thyroid surgery. The method behind the library was PCR. Sequencing instrument: Illumina HiSeq 4000. The public sequencing data were trimmed at Q25 with fastp and processed into clonotypes with MiXCR by TCRdb, which kept only in-frame beta chains. Within this sample are more than 20,000 clones, with 10% to 15% of them counted one time only. Around 5% of the sample is in the top ten clones. Sequencing was carried out using blood. The origin of the receptors is a female donor with papillary thyroid cancer or a benign thyroid nodule (not recorded which). Some clones in this sample may be carry-over from other donors' samples.

Of note for this clone: Sequence at one end of the junction differs from germline and may be a read error. The chain couples TRBV5-1 to TRBJ2-5, with D perhaps TRBD1 (6 bases). This CDR3 has 16 residues. The germline V gene has CDR1 SGHRS and CDR2 YFSETQ. CDR3 DNA sequence: TGCGCCAGCAGCTTGTTGTGGTCCTGGGGACAAGAGAACCAGTACTTC. Encoded protein: CASSLLWSWGQENQYF.

This clone was detected ten times or more. V and J are TRBV28 and TRBJ2-1; D gene uncertain. CDR3 length equals 16 residues. Germline V gene sequence: CDR1 MDHEN, CDR2 SYDVKM. Trimming cost V 4 bases and J 0 bases, with 13 bases left between them. The CDR3 sequence: CASSSPDARSYNEQFF. As DNA, the CDR3 is TGTGCCAGCAGTTCCCCGGACGCCCGCTCCTACAATGAGCAGTTCTTC.

This clone was found many times. V usage is TRBV6-1 and J usage is TRBJ2-7, with 12 bases matching TRBD2. The CDR3 contains 14 residues. In germline, CDR1 is MNHNS, CDR2 SASEGT. V lost 7 bases to trimming and J lost 7 bases; unmatched junction nucleotides: 8. In DNA form, the CDR3 reads TGTGCCAGCACCTGGCTAGCGGGAGGGGGGGAGCAGTACTTC. It is translated as CASTWLAGGGEQYF.